A selection of T cell receptor beta chains follows, all from one sample in a study of cytomegalovirus exposure and HLA in healthy donors. Sequencing used immunoSEQ multiplex PCR; TCRdb keeps in-frame clones, though not all of them. The sample data list some 48,000 clones. Sequencing was carried out using PBMCs. The receptors originated from a woman between 35 and 50 years old in good health and CMV-seronegative. Both conserved end residues are part of each CDR3. Fields, in order: D gene, J gene, V gene, CDR3 DNA, CDR3 protein. A D gene is named only where the DNA matches it firmly.

TRBD1 TRBJ1-2 TRBV7-9 TGTGCCAGCAGCCCGGGACAGGGTTGGGGCGGCTACACCTTC CASSPGQGWGGYTF
- TRBJ1-5 TRBV28 TGTGCCAGCAGTAGTACGGATCAGCCCCAGCATTTT CASSSTDQPQHF
- TRBJ2-5 TRBV6-1 TGTGCCAGCAATGATCGAGGATCCCAAGAGACCCAGTACTTC CASNDRGSQETQYF
TRBD1 TRBJ1-4 TRBV27 TGTGCCAGCAGCTACAGGGGTGGTGGTGAAAAACTGTTTTTT CASSYRGGGEKLFF
- TRBJ1-4 TRBV19 TGTGCCAGTAGTCAGGGAGGAGGGAGTGAAAAACTGTTTTTT CASSQGGGSEKLFF
- TRBJ1-4 TRBV4-1 TGCGCCAGCAGCCAAAAATCGGGAGGGGCATATGAAAAACTGTTTTTT CASSQKSGGAYEKLFF
- TRBJ2-5 TRBV7-9 TGTGCCAGCAGCCTATCCCCGGGGGGCGGAGAGAACCAGTACTTC CASSLSPGGGENQYF
- TRBJ1-5 TRBV6-6 TGTGCCAGCAGAGTTACAGGGTATCAGCCCCAGCATTTT CASRVTGYQPQHF
- TRBJ2-7 TRBV5-3 TGTGCCAGAAGCTTGGCCGGCCAGGGTCCGTACTTC CARSLAGQGPYF
TRBD2 TRBJ2-1 TRBV6-4 TGTGCCAGCAGTGACCCCCTAGCGGGGGGTTCCAATGAGCAGTTCTTC CASSDPLAGGSNEQFF
TRBD1 TRBJ1-2 TRBV28 TGTGCCAGCGATCAGGGGGCCTATGGCTACACCTTC CASDQGAYGYTF
TRBD1 TRBJ1-1 TRBV5-6 TGTGCCAGCAGCTTGTTGTCCTACAGGGGAATCACTGAAGCTTTCTTT CASSLLSYRGITEAFF
- TRBJ1-1 TRBV11-2 TGTGCCAGCAGCGGGCGGGACGGCTACATGAACACTGAAGCTTTCTTT CASSGRDGYMNTEAFF
TRBD1 TRBJ2-7 TRBV5-1 TGCGCCAGCAGCTTGGTCTCGTCCGGGACAGCTTACGAGCAGTACTTC CASSLVSSGTAYEQYF
- TRBJ2-5 TRBV4-2 TGTGCCAGCAGCCAAGTCATAGGGGCGGGGGAGACCCAGTACTTC CASSQVIGAGETQYF
- TRBJ1-3 TRBV30 TGTGCCTTTAAGGGGGACACCATATATTTT CAFKGDTIYF
TRBD1 TRBJ1-2 TRBV5-1 TGCGCCAGCAGCTTGGCCGACAGGGACTATGGCTACACCTTC CASSLADRDYGYTF
TRBD1 TRBJ1-6 TRBV9 TGTGCCAGCAGCAAAGGACAGGCAAATTCACCCCTCCACTTT CASSKGQANSPLHF
TRBD1 TRBJ2-7 TRBV29-1 TGCAGCGTGAGTAGGGGGCCCTACGAGCAGTACTTC CSVSRGPYEQYF
- TRBJ2-7 TRBV5-6 TGTGCCAGCAGCGAACAGCAAGCCTACGAGCAGTACTTC CASSEQQAYEQYF
- TRBJ1-2 TRBV5-1 TGCGCCAGCAGCTTGGCCGCGGGGGAGGGATACTATGGCTACACCTTC CASSLAAGEGYYGYTF
TRBD1 TRBJ2-5 TRBV10-3 TGTGCCCTTAAAGCTGACAGGGACCAAGAGACCCAGTACTTC CALKADRDQETQYF